This T cell receptor (beta chain) was documented in a study of T cells after yellow fever vaccination. Findings and caveats of the study: CD4 and CD8 compartments shared a small share of clonotypes, likely from convergent recombination. The booster saw the reappearance of most primary-vaccination clones (more than 95% CD4, around 88% CD8). High-abundance clonotypes from the bulk population could contaminate FACS-sorted repertoires.

5'RACE template switching added a universal primer site and UMIs to TCR cDNA. TCRdb fed the 5' RACE reads into MiXCR, producing one record per CDR3 protein. The data hold 300,000 to 400,000 distinct CDR3 sequences, with approximately 12% observed a single time. About this clonotype: Its specificity is unknown.

The CDR3 consists of 14 residues. Trimming cost V 5 bases and J 2 bases; bases outside gene matches: 6. CDR1 and CDR2 (germline): SGHTA, FQGTGA. Sequenced here: CD4+ T cells sorted from PBMCs, sampled 15 days after the yellow fever booster vaccination. The receptor was derived from a man younger than 35 who received the YFV17D yellow fever vaccine. V gene TRBV7-3 combines with J gene TRBJ2-7; 7 bases fit TRBD2. The CDR3 DNA sequence: TGTGCCAGCAGCGCCGCTAGCGGACCCTACGAGCAGTACTTC. Amino acids: CASSAASGPYEQYF.